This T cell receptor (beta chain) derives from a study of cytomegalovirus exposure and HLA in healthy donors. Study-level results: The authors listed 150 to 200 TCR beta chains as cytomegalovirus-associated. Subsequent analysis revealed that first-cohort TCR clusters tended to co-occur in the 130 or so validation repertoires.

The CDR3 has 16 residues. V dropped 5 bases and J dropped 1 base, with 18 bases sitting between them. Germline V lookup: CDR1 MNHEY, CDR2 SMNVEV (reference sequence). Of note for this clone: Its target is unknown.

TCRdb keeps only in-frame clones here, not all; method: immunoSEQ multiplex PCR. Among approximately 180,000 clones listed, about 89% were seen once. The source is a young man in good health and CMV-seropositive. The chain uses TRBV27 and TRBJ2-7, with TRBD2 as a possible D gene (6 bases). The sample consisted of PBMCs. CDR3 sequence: CASSASGGSGSYEQYF. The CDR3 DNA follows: TGTGCCAGCAGTGCATCTGGAGGGAGCGGATCCTACGAGCAGTACTTC.